This TCR beta chain was sequenced for a study of human T cells and chemical hapten exposure. TCRdb re-analysed the RACE reads in MiXCR, keeping a single row per CDR3 protein. The sample has roughly 52,000 distinct CDR3 sequences, around 9.5% seen once. Time point reported: patch test 2, 6 weeks after DPC sensitization. Treatment specified: therapeutic diphenylcyclopropenone sensitization with weekly scalp DPC. The clonotype originates from a woman between 45 and 60 years old with alopecia areata. Some clones in this sample may be carry-over from other donors' samples. The sample in question was whole blood, obtained in connection with sensitization to the hapten diphenylcyclopropenone (DPC).

The CDR3 protein is CASSRGDSTDTQYF. The DNA of the CDR3 is TGTGCCAGCAGCCGGGGAGACAGCACAGATACGCAGTATTTT. The chain links TRBV11-2 to TRBJ2-3, with D possibly being TRBD2 (5 bases). V was cut by 5 bases and J by 0 bases, with 9 bases left in between. CDR1 and CDR2 from the germline V gene are SGHAT and FQNNGV. This CDR3 region has 14 residues.